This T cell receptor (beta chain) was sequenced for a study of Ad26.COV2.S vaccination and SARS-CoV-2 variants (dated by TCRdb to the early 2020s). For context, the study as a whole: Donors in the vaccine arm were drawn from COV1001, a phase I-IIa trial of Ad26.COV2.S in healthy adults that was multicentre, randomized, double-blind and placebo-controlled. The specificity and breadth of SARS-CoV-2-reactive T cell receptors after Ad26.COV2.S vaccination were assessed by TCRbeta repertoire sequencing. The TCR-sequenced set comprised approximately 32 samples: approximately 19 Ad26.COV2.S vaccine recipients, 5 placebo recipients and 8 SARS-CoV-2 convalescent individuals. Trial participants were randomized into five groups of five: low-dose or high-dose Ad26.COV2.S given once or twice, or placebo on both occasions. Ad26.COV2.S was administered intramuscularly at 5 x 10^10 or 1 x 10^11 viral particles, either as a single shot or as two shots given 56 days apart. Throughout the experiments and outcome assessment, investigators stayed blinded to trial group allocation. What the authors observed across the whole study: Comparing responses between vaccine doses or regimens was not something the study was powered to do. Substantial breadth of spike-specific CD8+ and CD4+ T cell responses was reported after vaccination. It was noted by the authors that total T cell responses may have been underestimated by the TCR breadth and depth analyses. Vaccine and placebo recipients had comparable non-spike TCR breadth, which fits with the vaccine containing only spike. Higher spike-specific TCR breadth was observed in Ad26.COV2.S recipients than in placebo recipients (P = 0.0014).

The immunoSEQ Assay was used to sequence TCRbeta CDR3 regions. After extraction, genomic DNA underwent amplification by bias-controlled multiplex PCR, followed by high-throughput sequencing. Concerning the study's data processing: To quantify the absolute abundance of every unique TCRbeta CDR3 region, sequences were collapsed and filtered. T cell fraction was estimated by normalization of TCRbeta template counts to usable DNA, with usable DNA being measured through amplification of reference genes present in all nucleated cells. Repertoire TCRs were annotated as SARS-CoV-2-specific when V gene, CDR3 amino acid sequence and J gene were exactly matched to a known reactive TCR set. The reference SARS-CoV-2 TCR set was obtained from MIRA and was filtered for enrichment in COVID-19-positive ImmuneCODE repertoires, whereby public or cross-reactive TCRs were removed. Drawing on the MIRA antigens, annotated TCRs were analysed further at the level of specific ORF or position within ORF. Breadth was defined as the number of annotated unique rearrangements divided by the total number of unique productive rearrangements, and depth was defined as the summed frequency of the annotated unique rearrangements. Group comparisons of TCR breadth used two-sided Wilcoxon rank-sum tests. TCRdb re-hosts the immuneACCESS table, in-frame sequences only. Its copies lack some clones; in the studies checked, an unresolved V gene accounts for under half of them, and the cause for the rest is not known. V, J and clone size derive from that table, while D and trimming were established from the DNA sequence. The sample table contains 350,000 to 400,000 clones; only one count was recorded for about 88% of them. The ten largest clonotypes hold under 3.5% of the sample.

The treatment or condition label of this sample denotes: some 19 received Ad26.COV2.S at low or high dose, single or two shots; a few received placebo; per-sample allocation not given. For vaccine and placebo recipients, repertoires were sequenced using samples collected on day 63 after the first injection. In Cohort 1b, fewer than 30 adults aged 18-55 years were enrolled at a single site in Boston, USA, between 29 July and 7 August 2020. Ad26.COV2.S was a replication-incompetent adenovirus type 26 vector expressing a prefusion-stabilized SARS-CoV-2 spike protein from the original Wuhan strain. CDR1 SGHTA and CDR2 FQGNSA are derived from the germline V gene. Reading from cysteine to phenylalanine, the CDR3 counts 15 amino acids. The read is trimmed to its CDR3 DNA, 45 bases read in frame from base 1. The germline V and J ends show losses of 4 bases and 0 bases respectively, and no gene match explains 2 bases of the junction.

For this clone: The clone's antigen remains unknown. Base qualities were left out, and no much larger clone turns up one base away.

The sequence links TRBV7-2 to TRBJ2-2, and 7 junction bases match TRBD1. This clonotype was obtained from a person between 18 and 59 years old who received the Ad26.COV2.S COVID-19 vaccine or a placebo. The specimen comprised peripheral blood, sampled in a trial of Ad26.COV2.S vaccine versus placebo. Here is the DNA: TGTGCCAGCAGCTCCGACAGGGCGAACACCGGGGAGCTGTTTTTT. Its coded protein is CASSSDRANTGELFF. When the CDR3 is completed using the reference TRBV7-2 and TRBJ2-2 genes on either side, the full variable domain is GAGVSQSPSNKVTEKGKDVELRCDPISGHTALYWYRQSLGQGLEFLIYFQGNSAPDKSGLPSDRFSAERTGGSVSTLTIQRTQQEDSAVYLCASSSDRANTGELFFGEGSRLTVL.